Sequencing of this TCR beta chain was carried out in a study of beta chain features in type 1 diabetes. The study, taken as a whole, reports: Lower insertion and higher deletion counts appeared at VDJ junctions in type 1 diabetes patients. Patients with Type 1 diabetes showed moderately but significantly shorter TCRB CDR3s in all four CD4+ subsets.

Sequencing targeted expressed TCRB transcripts, as all isolated RNA had been reverse transcribed. Data came from immunoSEQ multiplex PCR; TCRdb stores just in-frame clones and leaves some out. The sample contains roughly 730,000 clones, roughly 13% of which appear only once. The CDR3 length is 15 residues. Germline V gives CDR1 SGDLS, CDR2 YYNGEE. Trimming at V came to 5 bases and at J to 2 bases, leaving 9 bases not matched to a gene. This clone turned up a few times. The antigen is unknown. Sequencing was carried out using naive CD4+ T cells from blood. This chain joins TRBV9 and TRBJ2-5; 7 bases align to TRBD2. This clonotype was sampled from a man younger than 30 with type 1 diabetes. The DNA of the CDR3 is TGTGCCAGCAGTACGGGGGGACTGAAACAAGAGACCCAGTACTTC. Its translation: CASSTGGLKQETQYF.